Only one count was recorded for the clone carrying this TCR beta chain. Its antigen is not identified. CD8+CD4-CCR7+CD45RA+ cells were sorted as naive CD8 T cells. This specimen comes from a study of molecular identifiers for immune sequencing clone quantification. Study summary: Replicate experiments divided RNA from about 19,000 or 110,000 naive CD8 cells into five parts and sequenced four.

Study results and caveats: Spiked Jurkat TCR RNA equal to one cell could reportedly be picked out among one million naive cells. Barcodes shared by identical TCR molecules could lead to underestimated sizes of highly expanded clones.

This CDR3 region has 15 residues. Trimming cost V 4 bases and J 0 bases, with 12 bases left between them. TCRdb reprocessed the PCR reads with MiXCR, giving one entry per CDR3 protein. The sample yields 460,000 or so distinct CDR3 sequences, about 26% seen once. The gene calls are TRBV12-3 or TRBV12-4 and TRBJ1-1; D not certain. Sample: naive CD8+ T cells from blood, with Jurkat cell RNA spiked in. Sample subset: FACS-sorted CD8+CD4-CCR7+CD45RA+ naive T cells. The receptor was isolated from a human donor in good health. Some libraries in this study had Jurkat cell RNA spiked in. Here the CDR3 DNA reads TGTGCCAGCAGTTGGACCGAGCCCATGAACACTGAAGCTTTCTTT. Translated: CASSWTEPMNTEAFF.